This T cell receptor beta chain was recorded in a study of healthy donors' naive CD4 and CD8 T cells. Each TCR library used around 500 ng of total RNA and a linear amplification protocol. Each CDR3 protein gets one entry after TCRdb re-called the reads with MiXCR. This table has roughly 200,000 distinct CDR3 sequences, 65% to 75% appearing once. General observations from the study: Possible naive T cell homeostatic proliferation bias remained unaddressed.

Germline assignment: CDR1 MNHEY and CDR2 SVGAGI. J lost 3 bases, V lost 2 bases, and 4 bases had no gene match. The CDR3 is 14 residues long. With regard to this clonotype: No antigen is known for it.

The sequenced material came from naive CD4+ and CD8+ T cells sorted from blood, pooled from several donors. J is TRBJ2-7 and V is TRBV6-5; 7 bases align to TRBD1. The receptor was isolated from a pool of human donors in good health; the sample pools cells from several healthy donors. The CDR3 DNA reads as TGTGCCAGCAGTTACCCGGGACAGCTCTACGAGCAGTACTTC. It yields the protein CASSYPGQLYEQYF.